This T cell receptor beta chain is drawn from a study of spatial heterogeneity in lung cancer. Study-wide context: PBMC samples from follow-up, where available, were sequenced a median of roughly 2 years after resection. TCR and UMI combinations that were unique each appeared, on average, more than ten times in raw reads.

Individually, TCR cDNA molecules were each labelled with a unique molecular identifier. TCRdb itself ran the 5' RACE reads through MiXCR, one entry per CDR3 protein. The sample includes fewer than 30,000 distinct CDR3 sequences, 5.5% to 7% seen only once; the top ten take 20% to 25%. Time point given: blood at routine non-recurrence follow-up after resection. Sequencing of whole RNA from tumor, nontumor lung or frozen PBMC involved no sorting. The length of the CDR3 is 13 residues. Trimming left V 5 bases short and J 1 base short, with 8 bases between. The germline V gene has CDR1 LGHNA and CDR2 YNFKEQ. This clonotype was counted many times.

The V gene is TRBV4-2, the J gene TRBJ1-1; D not resolved. This sequence was found in a male donor with early-stage non-small cell lung cancer. The material sequenced was PBMCs, taken at follow-up. The CDR3, as DNA: TGTGCCAGCAGCATAACACGGAACACTGAAGCTTTCTTT. Residues: CASSITRNTEAFF.